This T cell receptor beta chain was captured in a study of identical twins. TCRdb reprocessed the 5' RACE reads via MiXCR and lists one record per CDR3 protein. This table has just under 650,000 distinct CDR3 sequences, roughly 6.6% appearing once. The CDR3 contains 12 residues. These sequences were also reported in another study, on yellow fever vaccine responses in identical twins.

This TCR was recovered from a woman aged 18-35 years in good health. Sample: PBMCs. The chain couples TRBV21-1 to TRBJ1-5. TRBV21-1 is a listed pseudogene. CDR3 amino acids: CARRGRRQPQHF. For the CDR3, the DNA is TGTGCCAGGAGGGGGAGGCGGCAGCCCCAGCATTTT.